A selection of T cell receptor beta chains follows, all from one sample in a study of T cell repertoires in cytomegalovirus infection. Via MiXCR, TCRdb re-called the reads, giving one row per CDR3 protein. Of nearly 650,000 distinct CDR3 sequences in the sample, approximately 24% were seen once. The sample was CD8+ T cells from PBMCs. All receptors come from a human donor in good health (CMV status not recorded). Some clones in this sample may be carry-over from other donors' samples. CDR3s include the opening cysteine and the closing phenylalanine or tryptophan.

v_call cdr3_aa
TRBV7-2 CASSPIAGGLETQYF
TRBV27 CASSSFGKQNYNEQFF
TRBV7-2 CASSFWTENTGELFF
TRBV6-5 CASSYSGQGSNTDAFF
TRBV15 CASGTPTYNEQFF
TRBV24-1 CATSDLTENNEQFF
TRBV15 CATSRTHRGLQGDYGYTF
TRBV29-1 CSVILVRQDQANYGYTF
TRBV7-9 CASSIPNEQFF
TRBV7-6 CASSLGQGPIMNTEAFF
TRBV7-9 CASSLAGDLLNGYTF
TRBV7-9 CASSLGRPAYGYTF
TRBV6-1 CASSTELPRETQSF
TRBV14 CAGSAREYGNEQFF
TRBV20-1 CSARDPRDSKNIQYF
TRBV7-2 CASSSAGEYGYTF
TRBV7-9 CASSLAGTQPQHF
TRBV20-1 CSGGDRFWETQYF
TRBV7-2 CASSLDGTNNQPQHF
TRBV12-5 CASGLPGKETQYF
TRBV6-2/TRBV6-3 CASSYSYRDGQNTGELFF
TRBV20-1 CSAERPYGYTF
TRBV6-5 CASSYAGGLAYNEQFF
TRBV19 CASRQDFTQYF
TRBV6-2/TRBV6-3 CASSPGGVQPQHF
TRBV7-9 CASSRSRGFNTEAFF
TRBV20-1 CSARRGTGVNTEAFF
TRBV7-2 CASSPLGPSYNEQFF
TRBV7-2 CASSFLSTGGGYYEQYF
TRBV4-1 CASSQPSSGHRGRDTQYF
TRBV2 CASSELGGGEQYF
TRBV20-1 CSASEGRGPRNGYTF
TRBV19 CASSIVPSAMNEQFF
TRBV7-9 CASMPIPSSYNSPLHF
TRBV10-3 CAIRVGLAGNNEQYF
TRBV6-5 CASSYVVTGDGYTF
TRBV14 CASSLARAPYNEQFF
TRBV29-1 CSARGDSLANYGYTF
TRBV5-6 CASSFRLALEQYF
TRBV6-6 CASLLRGSSYNEQFF
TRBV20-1 CSARDRGLAGSGEQFF
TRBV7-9 CASSLDATHNSPLHF
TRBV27 CASSFSPGSGQPQHF
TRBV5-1 CASSLAQNRGPEAFF
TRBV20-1 CNASREAADTF
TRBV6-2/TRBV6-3 CASGRLAGVSTDTQYF
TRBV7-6 CASTRGGSYNEQFF
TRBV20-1 CSARGRRGRGDTGELFF
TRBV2 CASSVAGYSNQPQHF
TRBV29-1 CSVESGTGYTGELFF
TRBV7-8 CASSPRALQFQF
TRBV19 CVSSIPSDRREKLFF
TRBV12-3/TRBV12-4 CASSRTGIQETQYF
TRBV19 CASSISGASYNEQFF
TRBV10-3 CAISEAPPGDEQFF